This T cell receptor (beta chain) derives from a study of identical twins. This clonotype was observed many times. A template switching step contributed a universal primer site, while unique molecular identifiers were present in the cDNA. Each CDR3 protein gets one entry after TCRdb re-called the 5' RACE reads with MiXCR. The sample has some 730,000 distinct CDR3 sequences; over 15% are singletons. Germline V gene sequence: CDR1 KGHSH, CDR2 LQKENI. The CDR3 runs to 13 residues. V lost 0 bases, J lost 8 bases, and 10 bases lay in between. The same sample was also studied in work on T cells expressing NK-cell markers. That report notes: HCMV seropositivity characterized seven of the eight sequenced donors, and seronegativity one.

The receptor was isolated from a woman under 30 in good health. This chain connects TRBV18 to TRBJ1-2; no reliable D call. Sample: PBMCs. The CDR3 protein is CASSPPDLQGYTF. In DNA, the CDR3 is TGTGCCAGCTCACCACCGGACCTCCAGGGCTACACCTTC. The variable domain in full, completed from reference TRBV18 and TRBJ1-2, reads NAGVMQNPRHLVRRRGQEARLRCSPMKGHSHVYWYRQLPEEGLKFMVYLQKENIIDESGMPKERFSAEFPKEGPSILRIQQVVRGDSAAYFCASSPPDLQGYTFGSGTRLTVV.